Following are 5 T cell receptor beta chains from one sample sequenced in a study of cytomegalovirus exposure and HLA in healthy donors. The PCR ran on 60 Vbeta and 13 Jbeta primers. Measured with immunoSEQ multiplex PCR; TCRdb has only the in-frame clones, and not every one. The profile shows approximately 140,000 clones, around 78% of them singletons. The sample taken for sequencing was PBMCs. The receptors originated from a woman under 30 in good health and CMV-seronegative.

V usage is TRBV15 and J usage is TRBJ1-4; D might be TRBD1 (5 bases). In germline, CDR1 is LNHNV, CDR2 YYDKDF (reference sequence). The germline V and J ends were trimmed by 4 bases and 5 bases, with 17 bases remaining between them. The length of the CDR3 is 16 residues. As DNA, the CDR3 is TGTGCCACCAGCACCCGAACTCAGGGCCCGAATGAAAAACTGTTTTTT. Amino acid sequence: CATSTRTQGPNEKLFF. The full variable domain, its missing parts supplied by reference TRBV15 and TRBJ1-4, is DAMVIQNPRYQVTQFGKPVTLSCSQTLNHNVMYWYQQKSSQAPKLLFHYYDKDFNNEADTPDNFQSRRPNTSFCFLDIRSPGLGDTAMYLCATSTRTQGPNEKLFFGSGTQLSVL.

The chain employs TRBV7-2 and TRBJ1-2, with a tentative D call TRBD1 (5 bases). From germline, CDR1 is SGHTA and CDR2 FQGNSA. The V end was cut by 5 bases, the J end by 5 bases, with 24 bases between. This CDR3 has 17 amino acids. CDR3 DNA: TGTGCCAGCAGCCCACCTACCGGGACTGGGAATGGGTATGGCTACACCTTC. It yields the protein CASSPPTGTGNGYGYTF.

The chain combines TRBV27 with TRBJ1-2; TRBD1 agrees at 9 bases. The V gene's germline CDR1 is MNHEY and CDR2 SMNVEV (reference sequence). The CDR3 length is 11 residues. V gave up 6 bases and J gave up 8 bases; unmatched junction bases: 1. Here the CDR3 reads CASRTGGGYTF. CDR3 coding DNA: TGTGCCAGCAGAACAGGGGGCGGCTACACCTTC.

The gene calls are TRBV27 and TRBJ1-5; 8 nucleotides agree with TRBD1. The CDR3 spans 16 residues. J lost 3 bases, V lost 4 bases, and 8 bases had no gene match. Germline V gene sequence: CDR1 MNHEY, CDR2 SMNVEV (reference sequence). Here the CDR3 DNA reads TGTGCCAGCAGTTCCCGACAGGGGAGAACCAATCAGCCCCAGCATTTT. This gives the protein CASSSRQGRTNQPQHF.

The chain recombines TRBV11-2 with TRBJ2-5, with TRBD2 matching 7 bases. Germline V gene sequence: CDR1 SGHAT, CDR2 FQNNGV. V lost 2 bases to trimming and J lost 3 bases; unmatched junction nucleotides: 6. This CDR3 has 15 amino acids. DNA for the CDR3: TGTGCCAGCAGCTTACGACAGCGGGGCAAAGAGACCCAGTACTTC. It is translated as CASSLRQRGKETQYF.